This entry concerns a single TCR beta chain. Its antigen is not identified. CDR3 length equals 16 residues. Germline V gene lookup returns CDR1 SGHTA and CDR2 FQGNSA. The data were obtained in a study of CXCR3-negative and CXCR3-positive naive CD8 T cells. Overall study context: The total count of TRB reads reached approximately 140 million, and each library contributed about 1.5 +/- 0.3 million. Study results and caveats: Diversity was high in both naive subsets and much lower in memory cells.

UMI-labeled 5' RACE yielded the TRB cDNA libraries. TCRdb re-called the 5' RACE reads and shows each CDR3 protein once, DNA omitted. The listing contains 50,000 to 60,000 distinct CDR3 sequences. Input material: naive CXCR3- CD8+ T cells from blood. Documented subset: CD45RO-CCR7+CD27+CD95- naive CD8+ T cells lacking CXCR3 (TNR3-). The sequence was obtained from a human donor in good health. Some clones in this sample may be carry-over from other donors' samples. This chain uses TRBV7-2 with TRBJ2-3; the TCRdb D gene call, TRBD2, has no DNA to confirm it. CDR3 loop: CASSSPSGGATDTQYF.